Listed here are 2 T cell receptor beta chains from one sample, sequenced in a study of T cells in localized non-small cell lung cancer. The data were produced by immunoSEQ multiplex PCR, yet TCRdb's version contains in-frame clones alone and is incomplete. The sample contains around 30,000 clones, around 90% of which appear only once. Sequenced here: peripheral blood, sampled before any cancer treatment. These receptors were collected from a female donor older than 55 with stage III squamous cell lung carcinoma.

The chain couples TRBV12-1 to TRBJ2-2; the table's D call of TRBD1 was not tested on the DNA. TRBV12-1 is flagged as a pseudogene. This CDR3 spans 16 amino acids. The CDR3 DNA follows: TGTGCCAGCAGCCTCCGGGACAGGGACAACACCGGGGAGCTGTTTTTT. As protein: CASSLRDRDNTGELFF.

The chain recombines TRBV12-5 with TRBJ2-1, with 7 bases aligning to TRBD1. The CDR3 is 17 residues long. J gave up 0 bases and V 6 bases, and 11 bases lay outside the gene matches. Germline V gives CDR1 LGHNT, CDR2 FRNRAP. The CDR3, as DNA: TGTGCTAGTGGCCTTACCGGGACAGCCTTCTCCTACAATGAGCAGTTCTTC. Its translation is CASGLTGTAFSYNEQFF.